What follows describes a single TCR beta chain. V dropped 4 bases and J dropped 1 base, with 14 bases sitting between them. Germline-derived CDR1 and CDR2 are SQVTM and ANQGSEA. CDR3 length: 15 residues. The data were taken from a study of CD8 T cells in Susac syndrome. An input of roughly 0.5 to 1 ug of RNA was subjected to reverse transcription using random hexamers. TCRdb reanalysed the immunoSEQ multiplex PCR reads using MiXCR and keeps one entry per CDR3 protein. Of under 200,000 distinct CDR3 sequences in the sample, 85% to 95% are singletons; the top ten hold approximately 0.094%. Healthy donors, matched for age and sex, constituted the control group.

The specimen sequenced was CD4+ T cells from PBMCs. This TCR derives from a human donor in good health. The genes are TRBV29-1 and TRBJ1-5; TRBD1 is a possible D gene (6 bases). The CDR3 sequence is CSVGSSGQSNQPQHF. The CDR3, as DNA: TGCAGCGTTGGGTCCTCCGGACAGAGCAATCAGCCCCAGCATTTT.